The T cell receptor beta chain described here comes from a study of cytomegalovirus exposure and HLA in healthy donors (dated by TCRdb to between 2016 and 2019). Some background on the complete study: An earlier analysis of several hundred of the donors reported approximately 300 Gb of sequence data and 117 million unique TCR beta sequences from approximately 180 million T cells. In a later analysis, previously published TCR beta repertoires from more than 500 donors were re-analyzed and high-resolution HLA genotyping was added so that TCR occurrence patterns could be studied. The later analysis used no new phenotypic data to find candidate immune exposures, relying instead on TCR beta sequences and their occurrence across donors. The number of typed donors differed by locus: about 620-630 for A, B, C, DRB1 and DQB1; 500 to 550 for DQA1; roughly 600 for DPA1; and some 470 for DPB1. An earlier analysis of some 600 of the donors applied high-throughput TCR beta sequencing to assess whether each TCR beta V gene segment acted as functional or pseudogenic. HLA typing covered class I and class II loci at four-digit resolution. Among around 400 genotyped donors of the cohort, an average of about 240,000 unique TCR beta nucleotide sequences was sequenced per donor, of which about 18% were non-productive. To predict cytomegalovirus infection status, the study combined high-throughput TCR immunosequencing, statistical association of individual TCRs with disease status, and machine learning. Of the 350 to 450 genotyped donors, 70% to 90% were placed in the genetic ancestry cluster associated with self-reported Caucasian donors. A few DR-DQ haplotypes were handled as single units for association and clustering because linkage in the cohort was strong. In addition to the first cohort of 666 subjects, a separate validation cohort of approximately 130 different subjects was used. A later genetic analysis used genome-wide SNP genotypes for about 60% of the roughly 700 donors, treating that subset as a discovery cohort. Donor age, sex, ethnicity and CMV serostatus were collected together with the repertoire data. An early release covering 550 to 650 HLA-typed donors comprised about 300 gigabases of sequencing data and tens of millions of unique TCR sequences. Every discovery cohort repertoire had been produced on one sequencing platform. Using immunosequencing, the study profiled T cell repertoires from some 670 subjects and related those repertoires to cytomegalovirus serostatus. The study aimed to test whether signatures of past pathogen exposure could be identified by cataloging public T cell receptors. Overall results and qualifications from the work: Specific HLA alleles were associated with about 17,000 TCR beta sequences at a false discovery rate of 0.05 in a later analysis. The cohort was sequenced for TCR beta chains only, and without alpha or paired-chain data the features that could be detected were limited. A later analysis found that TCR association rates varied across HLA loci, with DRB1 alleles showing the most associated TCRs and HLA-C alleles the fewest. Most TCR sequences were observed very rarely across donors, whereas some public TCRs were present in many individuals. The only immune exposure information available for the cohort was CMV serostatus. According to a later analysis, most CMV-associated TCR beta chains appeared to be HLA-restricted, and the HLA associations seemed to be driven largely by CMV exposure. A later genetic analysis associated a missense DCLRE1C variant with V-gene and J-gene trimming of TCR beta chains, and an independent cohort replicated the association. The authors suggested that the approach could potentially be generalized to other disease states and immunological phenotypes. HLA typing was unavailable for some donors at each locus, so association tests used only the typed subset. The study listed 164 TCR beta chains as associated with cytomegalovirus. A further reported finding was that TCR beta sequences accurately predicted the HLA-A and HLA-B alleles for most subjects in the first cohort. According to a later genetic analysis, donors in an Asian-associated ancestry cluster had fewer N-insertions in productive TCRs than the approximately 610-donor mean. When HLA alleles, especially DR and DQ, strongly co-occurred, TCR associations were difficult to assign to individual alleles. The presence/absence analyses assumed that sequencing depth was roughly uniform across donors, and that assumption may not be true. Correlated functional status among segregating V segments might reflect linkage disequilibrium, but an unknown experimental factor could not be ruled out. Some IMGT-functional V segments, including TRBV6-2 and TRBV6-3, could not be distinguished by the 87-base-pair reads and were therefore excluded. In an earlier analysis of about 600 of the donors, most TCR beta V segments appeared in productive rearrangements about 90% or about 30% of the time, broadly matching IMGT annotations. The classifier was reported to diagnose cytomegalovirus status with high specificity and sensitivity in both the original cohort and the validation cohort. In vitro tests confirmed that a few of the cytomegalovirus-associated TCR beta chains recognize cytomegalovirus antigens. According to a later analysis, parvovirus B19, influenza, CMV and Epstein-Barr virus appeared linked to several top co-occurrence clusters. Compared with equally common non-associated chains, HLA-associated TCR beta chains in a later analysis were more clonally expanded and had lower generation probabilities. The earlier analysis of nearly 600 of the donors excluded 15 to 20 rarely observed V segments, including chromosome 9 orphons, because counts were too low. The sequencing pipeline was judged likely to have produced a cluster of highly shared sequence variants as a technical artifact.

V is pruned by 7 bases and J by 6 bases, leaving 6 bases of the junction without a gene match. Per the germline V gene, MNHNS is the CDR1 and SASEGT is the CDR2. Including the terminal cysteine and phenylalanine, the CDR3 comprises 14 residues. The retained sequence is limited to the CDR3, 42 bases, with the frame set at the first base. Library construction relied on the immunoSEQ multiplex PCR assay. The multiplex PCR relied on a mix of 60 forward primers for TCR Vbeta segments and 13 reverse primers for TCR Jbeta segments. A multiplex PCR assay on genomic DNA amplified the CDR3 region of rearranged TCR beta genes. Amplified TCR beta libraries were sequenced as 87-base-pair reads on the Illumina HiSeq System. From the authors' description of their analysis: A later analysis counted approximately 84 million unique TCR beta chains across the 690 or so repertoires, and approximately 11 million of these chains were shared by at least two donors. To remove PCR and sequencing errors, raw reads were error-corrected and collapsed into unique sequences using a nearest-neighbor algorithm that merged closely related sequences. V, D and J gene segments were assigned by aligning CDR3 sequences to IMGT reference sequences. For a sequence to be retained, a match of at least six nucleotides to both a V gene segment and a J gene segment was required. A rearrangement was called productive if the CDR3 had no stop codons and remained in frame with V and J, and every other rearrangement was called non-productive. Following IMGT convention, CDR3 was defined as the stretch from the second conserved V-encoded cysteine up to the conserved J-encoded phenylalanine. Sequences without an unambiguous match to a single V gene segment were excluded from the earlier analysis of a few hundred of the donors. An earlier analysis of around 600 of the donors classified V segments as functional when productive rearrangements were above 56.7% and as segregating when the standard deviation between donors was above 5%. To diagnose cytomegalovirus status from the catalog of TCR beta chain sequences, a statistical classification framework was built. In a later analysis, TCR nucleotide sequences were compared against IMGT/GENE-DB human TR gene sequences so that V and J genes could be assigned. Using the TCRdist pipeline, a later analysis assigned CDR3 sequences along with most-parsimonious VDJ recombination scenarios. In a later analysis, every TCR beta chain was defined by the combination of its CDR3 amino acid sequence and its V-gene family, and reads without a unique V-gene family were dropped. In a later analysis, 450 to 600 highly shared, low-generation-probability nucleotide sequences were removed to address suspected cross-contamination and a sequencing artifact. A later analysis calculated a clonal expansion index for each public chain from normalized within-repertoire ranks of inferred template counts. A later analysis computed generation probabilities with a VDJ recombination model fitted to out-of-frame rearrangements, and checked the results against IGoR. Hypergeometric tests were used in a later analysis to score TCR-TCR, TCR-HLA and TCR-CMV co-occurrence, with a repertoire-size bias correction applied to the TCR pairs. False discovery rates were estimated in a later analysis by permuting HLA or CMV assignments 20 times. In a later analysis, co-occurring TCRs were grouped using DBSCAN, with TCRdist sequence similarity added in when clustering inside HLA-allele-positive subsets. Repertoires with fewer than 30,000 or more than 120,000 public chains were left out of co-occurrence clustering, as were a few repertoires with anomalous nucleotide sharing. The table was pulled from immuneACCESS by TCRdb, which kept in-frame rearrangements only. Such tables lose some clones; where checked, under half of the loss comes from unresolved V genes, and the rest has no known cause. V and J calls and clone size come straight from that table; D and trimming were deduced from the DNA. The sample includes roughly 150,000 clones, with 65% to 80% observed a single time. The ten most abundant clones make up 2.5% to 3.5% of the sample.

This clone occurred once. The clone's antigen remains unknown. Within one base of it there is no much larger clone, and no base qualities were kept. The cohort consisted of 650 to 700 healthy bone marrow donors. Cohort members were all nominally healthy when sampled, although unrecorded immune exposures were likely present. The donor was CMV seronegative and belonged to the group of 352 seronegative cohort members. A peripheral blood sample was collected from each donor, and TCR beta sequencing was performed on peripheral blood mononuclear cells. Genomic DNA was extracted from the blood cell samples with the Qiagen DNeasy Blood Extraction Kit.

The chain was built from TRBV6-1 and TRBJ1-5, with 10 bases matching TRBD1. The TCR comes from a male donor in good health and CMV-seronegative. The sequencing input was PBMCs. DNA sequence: TGTGCCAGCATTTGGGGACAGGGGTCTCAGCCCCAGCATTTT. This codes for CASIWGQGSQPQHF.